A selection of T cell receptor beta chains follows, all from one sample in a study of CD8 T cells in ankylosing spondylitis. TCRdb ran MiXCR on the 5' RACE reads and lists one entry per CDR3 protein. The repertoire includes around 130,000 distinct CDR3 sequences, about an eighth of them detected once, and approximately 3% sits in the top ten. The specimen sequenced was blood, either unsorted or a sorted T cell fraction (not recorded which). The receptors here all came from a female donor with ankylosing spondylitis or in good health (not recorded which). Each CDR3 is given with its conserved first and last residue. A D gene is named only where the DNA matches it firmly. Not every row has a clone size; where given, it reads once, few, many or a size class.

J gene	clone size	D gene	V gene	CDR3 protein	CDR3 DNA
TRBJ2-3	many	.	TRBV15	CATSRDYADTQYF	TGTGCCACCAGCAGAGACTACGCAGATACGCAGTATTTT
TRBJ2-7	.	.	TRBV9	CASSVVGSSYEQYF	TGTGCCAGCAGCGTAGTTGGCAGTTCCTACGAGCAGTACTTC
TRBJ2-3	few	.	TRBV15	CATSRTGAMGVDTQYF	TGTGCCACCAGCAGAACGGGGGCCATGGGGGTTGATACGCAGTATTTT
TRBJ1-2	few	.	TRBV7-9	CASSPTQGNYGYTF	TGTGCCAGCAGCCCGACTCAGGGTAACTATGGCTACACCTTC
TRBJ2-5	few	TRBD1	TRBV6-1	CASGSRTGQETQYF	TGTGCCAGCGGAAGCCGGACAGGCCAAGAGACCCAGTACTTC
TRBJ1-2	few	.	TRBV11-1	CASSPHSNYGYTF	TGTGCCAGCAGCCCACACAGTAACTATGGCTACACCTTC
TRBJ2-3	few	TRBD2	TRBV10-3	CAISPTRLAGGRSTDTQYF	TGTGCCATCAGCCCTACTCGACTAGCGGGGGGGAGGAGCACAGATACGCAGTATTTT
TRBJ2-3	.	.	TRBV16	CASSQPSFRGWYTDTQYF	TGTGCCAGCAGCCAGCCCTCTTTTAGAGGGTGGTATACAGATACGCAGTATTTT
TRBJ2-3	.	TRBD2	TRBV7-3	CASSYLAGTDTQYF	TGTGCCAGCAGCTACTTAGCGGGGACAGATACGCAGTATTTT
TRBJ2-1	few	.	TRBV28	CASSLGGDSNEQFF	TGTGCCAGCAGTTTAGGAGGGGACTCAAATGAGCAGTTCTTC
TRBJ2-7	.	.	TRBV27	CASSLYGASYEQYF	TGTGCCAGCAGTTTATACGGGGCCTCCTACGAGCAGTACTTC
TRBJ2-1	many	.	TRBV24-1	CATAQNNEQFF	TGTGCCACCGCCCAGAACAATGAGCAGTTCTTC
TRBJ2-6	few	TRBD1	TRBV3-1	CASSPNVRGQVPGANVLTF	TGTGCCAGCAGCCCAAATGTAAGGGGGCAAGTTCCTGGGGCCAACGTCCTGACTTTC
TRBJ1-1	.	TRBD1	TRBV12-3/TRBV12-4	CASSFPQGAVDTEAFF	TGTGCCAGCAGTTTCCCGCAGGGGGCCGTAGACACTGAAGCTTTCTTT
TRBJ1-2	many	.	TRBV10-3	CAISEFESYGYTF	TGTGCCATCAGTGAGTTTGAGAGCTATGGCTACACCTTC
TRBJ2-5	.	.	TRBV5-1	CASSLAESEETQYF	TGCGCCAGCAGCTTGGCCGAGAGTGAAGAGACCCAGTACTTC
TRBJ1-6	many	TRBD1	TRBV12-3/TRBV12-4	CASSWTGVSPLHF	TGTGCCAGCAGTTGGACAGGGGTTTCACCCCTCCACTTT
TRBJ2-5	many	.	TRBV5-1	CASTPGRLQETQYF	TGCGCCAGCACCCCGGGACGACTGCAAGAGACCCAGTACTTC
TRBJ2-5	many	TRBD2	TRBV12-3/TRBV12-4	CASSPSGGLAETQYF	TGTGCCAGCAGTCCAAGCGGGGGGTTAGCAGAGACCCAGTACTTC
TRBJ2-5	many	.	TRBV5-1	CASRANQETQYF	TGCGCCAGCAGGGCCAACCAAGAGACCCAGTACTTC
TRBJ2-3	.	.	TRBV5-1	CASTKQGGHEDTQYF	TGCGCCAGCACGAAACAGGGGGGGCACGAAGATACGCAGTATTTT
TRBJ2-7	many	TRBD2	TRBV27	CASSRITRLAVYEQYF	TGTGCCAGCAGCCGAATTACGAGACTAGCGGTCTACGAGCAGTACTTC
TRBJ2-4	many	.	TRBV5-5	CASSLGPSTEAKNIQYF	TGTGCCAGCAGCTTGGGGCCCTCAACAGAAGCCAAAAACATTCAGTACTTC
TRBJ1-5	many	TRBD1	TRBV10-3	CAISEGTGYQPQHF	TGTGCCATCAGTGAGGGGACAGGGTACCAGCCCCAGCATTTT
TRBJ2-5	few	TRBD2	TRBV20-1	CSARDGGVEETQYF	TGCAGTGCTAGAGATGGGGGGGTGGAGGAGACCCAGTACTTC
TRBJ2-7	many	TRBD2	TRBV4-2	CASSQVNSGRIYEQYF	TGTGCCAGCAGCCAAGTTAATAGCGGGCGTATCTACGAGCAGTACTTC
TRBJ2-2	.	TRBD2	TRBV5-1	CASSPPGLAGGKNTGELFF	TGCGCCAGCAGCCCTCCGGGACTAGCGGGGGGAAAGAACACCGGGGAGCTGTTTTTT
TRBJ2-2	few	.	TRBV9	CASSVGSAANTGELFF	TGTGCCAGCAGCGTAGGTAGCGCCGCGAACACCGGGGAGCTGTTTTTT
TRBJ2-1	many	.	TRBV7-9	CASSLASTSPREQFF	TGTGCCAGCAGCTTAGCATCGACTAGTCCTCGTGAGCAGTTCTTC
TRBJ2-1	few	.	TRBV18	CASSPPSAREQFF	TGTGCCAGCTCTCCTCCCTCAGCGCGGGAGCAGTTCTTC
TRBJ2-5	many	.	TRBV7-6	CASRLQETQYF	TGTGCCAGCAGGCTCCAAGAGACCCAGTACTTC
TRBJ1-1	.	TRBD1	TRBV5-1	CASSFPGQGYTEAFF	TGCGCCAGCAGCTTTCCGGGACAGGGATACACTGAAGCTTTCTTT
TRBJ2-1	few	.	TRBV12-3/TRBV12-4	CASRPSRQTNEQFF	TGTGCCAGCAGGCCATCAAGACAGACCAATGAGCAGTTCTTC
TRBJ2-1	.	.	TRBV2	CASGFDNEQLF	TGTGCCAGCGGGTTCGACAATGAGCAGCTCTTC
TRBJ1-1	many	.	TRBV20-1	CSARGGHTEAFF	TGCAGTGCTAGAGGGGGGCACACTGAAGCTTTCTTT
TRBJ1-5	many	.	TRBV25-1	CASSEQGNQPQHF	TGTGCCAGCAGTGAACAGGGAAATCAGCCCCAGCATTTT
TRBJ1-1	.	.	TRBV25-1	CASREGGTEVFF	TGTGCCAGCAGGGAGGGGGGGACTGAAGTTTTCTTT
TRBJ2-1	many	TRBD2	TRBV20-1	CSAKRGGSEQFF	TGCAGTGCGAAACGGGGGGGCTCTGAGCAGTTCTTC
TRBJ2-1	.	TRBD2	TRBV28	CASSTGTSGYNEQFF	TGTGCCAGCAGTACCGGGACTAGCGGCTACAATGAGCAGTTCTTC
TRBJ1-2	many	.	TRBV9	CASSVSEGFNYGYTF	TGTGCCAGCAGCGTTTCGGAGGGCTTTAACTATGGCTACACCTTC
TRBJ1-5	many	TRBD1	TRBV7-2	CASSSRTGGNSNQPQHF	TGTGCCAGCAGCTCACGGACAGGGGGCAATAGCAATCAGCCCCAGCATTTT
TRBJ1-2	.	.	TRBV5-1	CASSLAAQEGYGYTF	TGCGCCAGCAGCTTGGCCGCGCAGGAGGGCTATGGCTACACCTTC
TRBJ2-2	.	TRBD2	TRBV7-6	CASSLESRTSGWNTGELFF	TGTGCCAGCAGCTTAGAATCACGGACTAGCGGCTGGAACACCGGGGAGCTGTTTTTT
TRBJ2-5	few	.	TRBV29-1	CSVDGGETQYF	TGCAGCGTTGATGGCGGAGAGACCCAGTACTTC
TRBJ2-7	few	.	TRBV14	CASSQDRRGTYEQYF	TGTGCCAGCAGCCAAGACAGGCGAGGCACCTACGAGCAGTACTTC
TRBJ1-1	many	.	TRBV12-3/TRBV12-4	CASSLSRVETFF	TGTGCCAGCAGTTTGAGTAGGGTTGAGACTTTCTTT
TRBJ1-5	.	.	TRBV7-8	CARNPRLRDICNQPQHF	TGTGCCAGGAACCCCAGGCTACGCGACATATGCAATCAGCCCCAGCATTTT
TRBJ2-4	many	.	TRBV10-3	CAIMATDELAKNIQYF	TGTGCCATCATGGCGACAGACGAACTAGCCAAAAACATTCAGTACTTC
TRBJ1-1	many	.	TRBV6-1	CASLGGGMNTEAFF	TGTGCCAGCCTTGGGGGGGGTATGAACACTGAAGCTTTCTTT
TRBJ2-1	many	.	TRBV10-3	CAISESVVSYNEQFF	TGTGCCATCAGTGAGAGTGTTGTATCGTACAATGAGCAGTTCTTC
TRBJ2-2	.	TRBD1	TRBV24-1	CATSDSMTGSPGELFF	TGTGCCACCAGTGATTCGATGACAGGGAGTCCCGGGGAGCTGTTTTTT
TRBJ2-2	few	.	TRBV7-8	CASSLLEYSGELFF	TGTGCCAGCAGCTTACTGGAGTACTCCGGGGAGCTGTTTTTT
TRBJ1-5	few	.	TRBV28	CASSFLSGKGQPQHF	TGTGCCAGCAGTTTCTTATCTGGGAAGGGTCAGCCCCAGCATTTT
TRBJ2-5	.	TRBD1	TRBV5-1	CASSLGTGAGETQYF	TGCGCCAGCAGTTTAGGGACAGGGGCGGGAGAGACCCAGTACTTC
TRBJ1-1	.	TRBD1	TRBV24-1	CATSDISRDRNTEAFF	TGTGCCACCAGTGATATAAGCCGGGACAGGAACACTGAAGCTTTCTTT
TRBJ1-4	many	TRBD1	TRBV12-3/TRBV12-4	CASSGDRETEKLFF	TGTGCCAGCAGTGGTGACAGGGAAACTGAAAAACTGTTTTTT
TRBJ2-7	many	TRBD1	TRBV20-1	CSASPVDRGLGEQYF	TGCAGTGCTAGCCCTGTCGACAGGGGGCTCGGTGAGCAGTACTTC
TRBJ2-1	many	.	TRBV7-9	CASSTPTRGEQFF	TGTGCCAGCAGCACCCCGACTCGGGGCGAGCAGTTCTTC
TRBJ1-2	many	.	TRBV28	CASSQISGALYYGYTF	TGTGCCAGCAGTCAAATATCAGGGGCCCTTTACTATGGCTACACCTTC
TRBJ2-3	many	.	TRBV19	CASRVGSSDTQYF	TGTGCCAGTAGGGTGGGGTCATCAGATACGCAGTATTTT